These 8 T cell receptor beta chains came from one sample sequenced in a study of cytomegalovirus exposure and HLA in healthy donors. Use of 60 Vbeta and 13 Jbeta primers characterized the PCR. Method: immunoSEQ multiplex PCR; TCRdb's copy keeps in-frame clones and lacks some. The profile shows around 150,000 clones, 77% of them singletons. Material for sequencing was PBMCs. The receptors shown here come from a young man in good health and CMV-seronegative.

The rearrangement joins TRBV21-1 to TRBJ2-4; TRBD2 is the table's D call, not checked against the DNA. TRBV21-1 is a listed pseudogene. The CDR3 has 20 residues. In nucleotides, the CDR3 is TGTGCCAGCAGCAAAGCGCGGGGGGCAGGACAAAACCTAGCCAAAAACATTCAGTACTTC. The encoded protein is CASSKARGAGQNLAKNIQYF.

V and J are TRBV6-5 and TRBJ2-5, with 7 bases that match TRBD1. The CDR3 extends over 15 amino acids. V trimming: 6 bases; J trimming: 3 bases; junction bases outside the gene matches: 10. CDR1 is MNHEY and CDR2 is SVGAGI in the germline V gene. CDR3 nucleotide sequence: TGTGCCAGCAGCTTACTATCCGGGACAGAAGAGACCCAGTACTTC. Protein: CASSLLSGTEETQYF.

The rearrangement uses TRBV15 and TRBJ2-7; 8 nucleotides match TRBD1. CDR3 length equals 14 residues. Losses at the gene ends were 9 bases for V and 4 bases for J; bases not matched to a gene: 11. The germline gives CDR1 LNHNV, CDR2 YYDKDF (reference sequence). The CDR3 sequence: CATSRRDRPYEQYF. The CDR3 coding sequence is TGTGCCACGAGCCGACGGGACAGGCCTTACGAGCAGTACTTC.

The rearrangement links TRBV27 to TRBJ2-3; tentatively, D is TRBD1 (6 bases). Germline V CDR1 and CDR2: MNHEY, SMNVEV (reference sequence). Deletions cut 2 bases from V and 4 bases from J, with 13 bases between. The CDR3 length is 15 residues. The CDR3 protein is CASSLRAGESDTQYF. The CDR3 nucleotides are TGTGCCAGCAGTTTAAGGGCAGGGGAATCAGATACGCAGTATTTT.

This clone was counted between two and nine times. V is TRBV7-9 and J is TRBJ2-7, with 7 bases lining up with TRBD2. This CDR3 spans 15 amino acids. Trimming at V came to 5 bases and at J to 4 bases, leaving 11 bases not matched to a gene. Germline lookup yields CDR1 SEHNR and CDR2 FQNEAQ (reference sequence). In DNA, the CDR3 is TGTGCCAGCAGCCCCGTGGGGAGCGGGATTTACGAGCAGTACTTC. It translates to CASSPVGSGIYEQYF.

V usage is TRBV9 and J usage is TRBJ2-1; 7 positions match TRBD1. Per germline, CDR1 SGDLS and CDR2 YYNGEE. This CDR3 spans 13 amino acids. V lost 4 bases to trimming and J lost 3 bases; unmatched junction nucleotides: 1. CDR3 in amino acids: CASSRDSYNEQFF. The CDR3 region has the DNA TGTGCCAGCAGCCGGGACAGCTACAATGAGCAGTTCTTC.

The chain has TRBV5-4 and TRBJ2-7, with TRBD1 as a possible D gene (6 bases). The CDR3 is made up of 13 amino acids. Trimming shortened V by 2 bases and J by 6 bases, and 12 bases separated the two germline ends. CDR1 and CDR2 from the germline V gene are SGHNT and YYREEE (reference sequence). CDR3 amino acids: CASSFQGSSEQYF. CDR3 nucleotides: TGTGCCAGCAGCTTCCAGGGGTCTAGCGAGCAGTACTTC.

This chain connects TRBV5-6 to TRBJ1-1, with TRBD1 identical over 7 bases. The CDR3 runs 15 residues. Germline CDR1 reads SGHDT; CDR2 reads YYEEEE. Trimming removed 4 bases from V and 1 base from J; junction bases left unmatched: 7. The CDR3 reads CASSTPGQTNTEAFF. CDR3 in DNA: TGTGCCAGCAGCACACCGGGACAGACGAACACTGAAGCTTTCTTT.